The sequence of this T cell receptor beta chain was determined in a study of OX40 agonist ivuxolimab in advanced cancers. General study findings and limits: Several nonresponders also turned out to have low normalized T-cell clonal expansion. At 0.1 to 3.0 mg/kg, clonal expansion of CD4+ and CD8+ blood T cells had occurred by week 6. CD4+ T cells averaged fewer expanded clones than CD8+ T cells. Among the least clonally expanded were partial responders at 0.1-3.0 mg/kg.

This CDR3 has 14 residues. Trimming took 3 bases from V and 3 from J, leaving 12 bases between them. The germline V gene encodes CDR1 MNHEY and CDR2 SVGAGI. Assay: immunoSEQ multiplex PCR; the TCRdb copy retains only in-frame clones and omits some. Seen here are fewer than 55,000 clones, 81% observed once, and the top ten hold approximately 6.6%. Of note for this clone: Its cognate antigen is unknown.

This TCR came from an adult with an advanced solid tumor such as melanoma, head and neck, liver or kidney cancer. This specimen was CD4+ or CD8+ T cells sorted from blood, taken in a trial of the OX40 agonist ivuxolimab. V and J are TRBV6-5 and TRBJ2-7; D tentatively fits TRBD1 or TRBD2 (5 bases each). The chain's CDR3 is CASSYRGEFYEQYF. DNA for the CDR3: TGTGCCAGCAGTTATAGGGGAGAGTTCTACGAGCAGTACTTC.